This paragraph reports one TCR beta chain. Its antigen is not identified. The Oncomine TCR Beta short-read assay was what sequenced the DNA obtained from cultured CD4+ T cells. From the PCR reads, TCRdb called clonotypes with MiXCR, one entry per CDR3 protein. There are 20,000 to 25,000 distinct CDR3 sequences in the sample; approximately 30% occur only once, and around 10% lies in the top ten. These data are taken from a study of vaccination and CD4 T cells after COVID-19. General study results and limits: Convalescent patients had a median roughly 86% of post-vaccine SARS-CoV-2-reactive clones that were detected only after vaccination, not before it. Median SARS-CoV-2-reactive clonotype numbers went up from roughly 21 to 40, but not significantly.

Time point: late sampling 161 to 241 days after vaccination in a few convalescent patients. Treatment reported: approximately 9-day PBMC culture with coronavirus spike peptide pools or control peptides (ViraFEST assay). CDR3 length: 15 residues. CDR1 and CDR2 from the germline V gene are LGHNA and YSLEER. V was clipped by 0 bases and J by 6 bases, with 14 bases between them. Sequencing was performed on CD4+ T cells from blood, cultured in vitro, taken about 7 months after SARS-CoV-2 vaccination. The rearrangement links TRBV4-3 to TRBJ1-2; the D is unclear. This clonotype originated in a human donor who had recovered from COVID-19. The CDR3 DNA is TGCGCCAGCAGCCAAGAAGGGTCCCCGGGTAATGGCTACACCTTC. Protein sequence: CASSQEGSPGNGYTF.